This TCR beta chain derives from a study of blood T cell repertoires in COVID-19. Across the whole study: The samples span acute and convalescent COVID-19 from the United States, Italy and Spain. Sources were T cells, B-cell-depleted T cells, or PBMCs; the material itself was cDNA or gDNA.

Methods used by the authors: Counts of nucleated cells, estimated from reference gene primer amplification, were obtained. The table came from immunoSEQ multiplex PCR; TCRdb's copy has only in-frame clones and leaves some out. V and J calls and clone size are copied from that table; D and trimming were computed from the DNA. The sample includes around 310,000 clones, 75% to 95% of them seen just once. The ends were cut back, 7 bases at V and 3 bases at J, with 18 bases in the middle. The CDR3 consists of 15 residues. CDR1 ENHRY and CDR2 SYGVKD come from the germline V gene. The sequenced material came from peripheral blood. The chain is built from TRBV10-3 and TRBJ1-2, with D possibly TRBD1 on 5 matching bases. The clonotype comes from a woman aged 25-40 years with COVID-19, enrolled during active disease. CDR3 nucleotides: TGTGCCATCAAGGGGCCCCAAAGGGGTGACTATGGCTACACCTTC. Its translation: CAIKGPQRGDYGYTF.